A selection of T cell receptor beta chains follows, all from one sample in a study of CD8 T cells in ankylosing spondylitis. TCRdb re-derived calls from the 5' RACE reads in MiXCR, one entry per CDR3 protein. Counted here are about 300,000 distinct CDR3 sequences, around 20% occurring once; the ten biggest clones make up 3.5%. Sequences were obtained from blood, either unsorted or a sorted T cell fraction (not recorded which). The receptors were sampled from a female donor with ankylosing spondylitis or in good health (not recorded which). CDR3s include the opening cysteine and the closing phenylalanine or tryptophan. The order of the fields is CDR3 length, D gene, V gene, CDR3 protein. A D gene is named only where the DNA matches it firmly.

14	-	TRBV7-9	CASSSAGVEETQYF
14	-	TRBV19	CASSKTGSYNEQFF
16	TRBD2	TRBV20-1	CSASYQLAGGTGELFF
15	TRBD2	TRBV5-4	CASSPGLAVPYEQYF
16	TRBD1	TRBV7-9	CASSLVRGGAGPEAFF
15	-	TRBV20-1	CSASGRETGANVLTF
13	-	TRBV12-3/TRBV12-4	CASSLTGRQEAFF
16	TRBD1	TRBV2	CASSAYSAGTGDGYTF
14	-	TRBV7-7	CASSLGGDGETQYF
15	-	TRBV10-2	CASGEDWPATYEQYF
16	TRBD1	TRBV29-1	CSVARAGQGAMYGYTF
14	-	TRBV7-9	CASSLATANYGYTF
15	TRBD2	TRBV20-1	CSARDGTRGTYEQYF